This T cell receptor beta chain was sequenced for a study of CD8+CD57+ T cells in acquired aplastic anemia. Background on the study: The study obtained an average of around 3.4 ug of DNA from sorted CD4+ and CD8+ cells. Regarding the study as a whole: Both patients and controls carried the same twenty-nine CD8+ CDR3 sequences.

The length of the CDR3 is 12 residues. Per the germline V gene, CDR1 is DFQATT and CDR2 is SNEGSKA (reference sequence). A remark on this clonotype: Its antigen is not identified.

Sequencing was done on patients that had shown CD8+CD57+ cell expansion by flow cytometry. With no exception, the patients had severe acquired aplastic anemia. Patients had received no therapy at the time of blood sampling. The template used for profiling TCR beta VDJ and CDR3 was genomic DNA. One entry per CDR3 protein, called by TCRdb with MiXCR from the reads. The sample lists fewer than 200,000 distinct CDR3 sequences, roughly 50% seen once, with approximately 13% in the top ten. This rearrangement joins TRBV20-1 to TRBJ1-1; D gene uncertain. Sequencing input: sorted CD4+, CD8+, or CD8+CD57+ T cells (not recorded which) from PBMCs. The TCR sequence derives from a human donor with aplastic anemia. The CDR3 region is CSILQRSTEAFF. The CDR3 DNA follows: TGCAGCATACTACAGAGGTCCACTGAAGCTTTCTTT.